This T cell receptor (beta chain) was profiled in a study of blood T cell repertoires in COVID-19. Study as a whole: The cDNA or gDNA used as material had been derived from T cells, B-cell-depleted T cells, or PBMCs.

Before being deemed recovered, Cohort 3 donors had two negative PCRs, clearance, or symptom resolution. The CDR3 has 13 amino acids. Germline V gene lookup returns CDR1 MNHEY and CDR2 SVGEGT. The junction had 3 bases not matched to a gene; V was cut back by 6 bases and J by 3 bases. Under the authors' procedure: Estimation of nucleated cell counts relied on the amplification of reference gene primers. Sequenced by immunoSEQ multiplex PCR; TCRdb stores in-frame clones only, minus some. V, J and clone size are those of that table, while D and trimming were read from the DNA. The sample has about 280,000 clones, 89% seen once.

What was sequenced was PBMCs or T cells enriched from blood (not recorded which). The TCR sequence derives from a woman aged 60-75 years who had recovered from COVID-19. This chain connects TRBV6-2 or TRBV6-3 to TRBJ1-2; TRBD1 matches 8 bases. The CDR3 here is CASSLDRDYGYTF. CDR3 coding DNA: TGTGCCAGCAGCTTGGACAGGGACTATGGCTACACCTTC.